A single sample is the source of the 6 T cell receptor beta chains below, sequenced in a study of blood T cell repertoires in COVID-19. Using immunoSEQ multiplex PCR, the repertoire was profiled, and TCRdb retains in-frame clones only, with some absent. The profile shows about 200,000 clones, roughly 80% of them singletons. Sequences were obtained from peripheral blood. These receptors were collected from a man aged 60 to 69 with COVID-19, enrolled during active disease.

The genes are TRBV5-1 and TRBJ2-1, with 10 bases identical to TRBD1. This CDR3 contains 15 residues. The V gene end was trimmed by 5 bases and the J gene end by 1 base; junction bases not matched to a gene: 3. The germline CDR1 and CDR2 sequences are SGHRS and YFSETQ. The DNA of the CDR3 is TGCGCCAGCAGAATGGGACAGGGGTCCTACAATGAGCAGTTCTTC. Protein product: CASRMGQGSYNEQFF.

The V and J genes are TRBV10-3 and TRBJ1-5, with 7 nucleotides matching TRBD1. V was pared by 6 bases and J by 4 bases, with 6 bases of the junction left unmatched. CDR1 and CDR2 from the germline V gene are ENHRY and SYGVKD. The CDR3 sequence is 14 residues long. The CDR3 DNA reads TGTGCCATCAGCGGGGACAGAAAAAATCAGCCCCAGCATTTT. As protein: CAISGDRKNQPQHF.

The genes are TRBV6-1 and TRBJ1-3, with TRBD1 identical over 8 bases. There are 15 residues in the CDR3. Germline trimming cut 2 bases from V and 2 bases from J; bases unmatched to any gene: 2. Germline CDR1 MNHNS, CDR2 SASEGT. The CDR3 loop is CASSEQGATGNTIYF. Written as DNA, the CDR3 is TGTGCCAGCAGTGAACAGGGGGCTACTGGAAACACCATATATTTT.

The CDR3 sequence is CASSMRRDRGYGYTF. The CDR3 DNA follows: TGTGCCAGTAGTATGCGCCGGGACAGAGGGTATGGCTACACCTTC. The chain is built from TRBV19 and TRBJ1-2, with 7 bases aligning to TRBD1. This CDR3 region has 15 residues. Per the germline V gene, CDR1 is LNHDA and CDR2 is SQIVND (reference sequence). J lost 5 bases, V lost 3 bases, and 9 bases had no gene match.

V and J are TRBV7-2 and TRBJ2-3; 8 bases are a match to TRBD1. The germline V gene has CDR1 SGHTA and CDR2 FQGNSA. V was pared by 5 bases and J by 2 bases, with 6 bases of the junction left unmatched. The CDR3 is made up of 15 amino acids. CDR3 region: CASSLGQGLTDTQYF. The CDR3 coding sequence is TGTGCCAGCAGCCTAGGACAGGGTCTCACAGATACGCAGTATTTT. The full variable domain, in which reference TRBV7-2 and TRBJ2-3 provide the parts outside the CDR3, is GAGVSQSPSNKVTEKGKDVELRCDPISGHTALYWYRQSLGQGLEFLIYFQGNSAPDKSGLPSDRFSAERTGGSVSTLTIQRTQQEDSAVYLCASSLGQGLTDTQYFGPGTRLTVL.

The sample holds a few counts of this clone. The chain uses TRBV21-1 and TRBJ1-3. TRBV21-1 has pseudogene status. The CDR3 is 17 amino acids. Here the CDR3 DNA reads TGTGCCAGCAGCAAAGAAGGGCAGAGAACTAGTGGAAACACCATATATTTT. As protein: CASSKEGQRTSGNTIYF.